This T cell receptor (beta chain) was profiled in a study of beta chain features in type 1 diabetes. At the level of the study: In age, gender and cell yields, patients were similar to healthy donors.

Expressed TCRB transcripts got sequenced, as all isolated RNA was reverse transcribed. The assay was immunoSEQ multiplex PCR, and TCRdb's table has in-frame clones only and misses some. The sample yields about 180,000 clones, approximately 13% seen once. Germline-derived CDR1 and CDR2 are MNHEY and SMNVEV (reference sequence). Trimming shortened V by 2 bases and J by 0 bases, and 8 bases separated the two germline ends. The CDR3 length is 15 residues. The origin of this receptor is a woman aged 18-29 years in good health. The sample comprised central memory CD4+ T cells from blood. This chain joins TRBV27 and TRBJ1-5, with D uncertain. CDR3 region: CASSLEVGSNQPQHF. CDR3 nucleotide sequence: TGTGCCAGCAGTTTAGAGGTCGGTAGCAATCAGCCCCAGCATTTT.